The next 31 T cell receptor beta chains were all read from a single sample in a study of T cell responses to AZD1222 COVID-19 vaccine (dated by TCRdb to 2020 to 2022). To prepare the library, the immunoSEQ multiplex PCR assay was applied. TCRdb carries this immuneACCESS record with in-frame sequences only. Its versions omit some clonotypes, under half of them owing to an unresolved V gene in the studies checked, with the rest unexplained. The sample has around 250,000 clones on record, approximately 93% of them singletons. About 0.5% of the sample is in the top ten clones. Sample time point, as interpreted from the label and publication: baseline before first vaccination. The sequencing used peripheral blood, collected on day 0 of AZD1222 vaccination. The receptors derive from an adult in good health.

The chain employs TRBV3-1 (or the pseudogene TRBV3-2) and TRBJ2-1; TRBD1 is a possible D gene (6 bases). Germline CDR1 and CDR2: LGHDT and YNNKEL (reference sequence). Trimming removed 3 bases from V and 6 bases from J, with 9 bases in between. CDR3 length: 13 residues. The CDR3: CASSHVGANEQFF. For the CDR3, the DNA is TGTGCCAGCAGCCATGTGGGGGCCAATGAGCAGTTCTTC.

The chain employs TRBV11-3 and TRBJ2-1, with D uncertain. Deletions cut 0 bases from V and 8 bases from J, with 11 bases between. CDR1 is SGHNT, CDR2 YENEEA, per germline. This CDR3 is built from 14 residues. The CDR3 protein is CASSLDRWSDEQFF. The CDR3 DNA reads as TGTGCCAGCAGCTTAGACAGGTGGAGCGATGAGCAGTTCTTC.

This chain uses TRBV24-1 with TRBJ2-1, with 7 nucleotides matching TRBD1. This CDR3 region has 14 residues. Germline V gene data show CDR1 as KGHDR and CDR2 as SFDVKD. V was pared by 4 bases and J by 4 bases, with 3 bases of the junction left unmatched. In DNA, the CDR3 is TGTGCCACCAGTGACCGGGGACAGTACAATGAGCAGTTCTTC. Translation: CATSDRGQYNEQFF.

This clone came up once. V is TRBV6-2 or TRBV6-3 and J is TRBJ2-3; no clear D. V lost 5 bases to trimming and J lost 5 bases, with 5 bases between them. The CDR3 sequence is 11 residues long. The germline V gene encodes CDR1 MNHEY and CDR2 SVGEGT. The CDR3 sequence: CASSIGDTQYF. For the CDR3, the DNA is TGTGCCAGCAGTATCGGAGATACGCAGTATTTT.

The chain links TRBV2 to TRBJ2-5; no definite D call. CDR3 size: 12 residues. Germline V gene lookup returns CDR1 SNHLY and CDR2 FYNNEI. The ends were cut back, 6 bases at V and 3 bases at J, with 8 bases in the middle. The CDR3 DNA is TGTGCCAGCAGGGACCTGAAAGAGACCCAGTACTTC. This gives the protein CASRDLKETQYF. Full variable domain (outside the CDR3, taken from reference TRBV2 and TRBJ2-5): EPEVTQTPSHQVTQMGQEVILRCVPISNHLYFYWYRQILGQKVEFLVSFYNNEISEKSEIFDDQFSVERPDGSNFTLKIRSTKLEDSAMYFCASRDLKETQYFGPGTRLLVL.

Only one count was recorded for this clone. The chain employs TRBV2 and TRBJ1-6; D uncertain. V lost 5 bases to trimming and J lost 8 bases, with 4 bases between them. In germline, CDR1 is SNHLY, CDR2 FYNNEI. CDR3 length: 11 amino acids. The CDR3 nucleotides are TGTGCCAGCAGTTCTCATTCACCCCTCCACTTT. This gives the protein CASSSHSPLHF.

The V gene is TRBV27, the J gene TRBJ2-7, with D maybe TRBD1 (5 bases). Trimming shortened V by 2 bases and J by 1 base, and 12 bases separated the two germline ends. Germline V gene sequence: CDR1 MNHEY, CDR2 SMNVEV (reference sequence). This CDR3 spans 15 amino acids. DNA of the CDR3: TGTGCCAGCAGTTTAGTCGCCAGGGCATCCTACGAGCAGTACTTC. Residues: CASSLVARASYEQYF.

The V call is TRBV9, the J call TRBJ1-2, with D perhaps TRBD1 (6 bases). V was trimmed by 4 bases and J by 2 bases, leaving 15 bases between them. The CDR3 sequence is 15 residues long. Germline CDR1 is SGDLS and CDR2 is YYNGEE. CDR3 sequence reads: CASSPHGGQNYGYTF. Here the CDR3 DNA reads TGTGCCAGCAGCCCCCACGGGGGGCAAAACTATGGCTACACCTTC.

In its sample, this clone was seen once. The V gene is TRBV15, the J gene TRBJ1-1; TRBD1 might be the D (6 bases). The ends were cut back, 0 bases at V and 4 bases at J, with 15 bases in the middle. Germline lookup yields CDR1 LNHNV and CDR2 YYDKDF (reference sequence). The CDR3 covers 16 residues. The CDR3 here is CATSREGGRGSTEAFF. CDR3 nucleotides: TGTGCCACCAGCAGAGAGGGAGGGAGGGGGAGCACTGAAGCTTTCTTT.

V gene TRBV5-5 combines with J gene TRBJ2-2; D gene ambiguous. Trimming shortened V by 5 bases and J by 4 bases, and 15 bases separated the two germline ends. The CDR3 has 15 amino acids. CDR1 and CDR2 (germline): SGHKS, YYEKEE (reference sequence). CDR3 nucleotide sequence: TGTGCCAGCAGTTACACAGTGCCCCCCACCGGGGAGCTGTTTTTT. It codes for CASSYTVPPTGELFF.

This chain links TRBV2 with TRBJ2-1; D may be TRBD2 (6 bases). The CDR3 spans 15 residues. The germline gives CDR1 SNHLY, CDR2 FYNNEI. Trimming took 3 bases from V and 0 from J, leaving 9 bases between them. The CDR3 sequence is CASSEEGSSYNEQFF. CDR3 coding DNA: TGTGCCAGCAGTGAGGAGGGTAGCTCCTACAATGAGCAGTTCTTC.

The chain recombines TRBV29-1 with TRBJ2-3; no clear D gene. V was trimmed by 5 bases and J by 0 bases, leaving 9 bases between them. CDR3 length: 13 amino acids. The germline V gene encodes CDR1 SQVTM and CDR2 ANQGSEA. The CDR3 reads CSVLMASTDTQYF. The CDR3 DNA is TGCAGCGTTCTTATGGCTAGCACAGATACGCAGTATTTT.

The CDR3 here is CASSVSPGSMTDTQYF. The CDR3 DNA sequence: TGTGCCAGCAGCGTAAGCCCAGGCTCCATGACAGATACGCAGTATTTT. V usage is TRBV9 and J usage is TRBJ2-3; D unclear. Germline CDR1 SGDLS, CDR2 YYNGEE. This CDR3 has 16 amino acids. V was shortened by 1 base and J by 3 bases, with 15 bases between the two germline ends. The full variable domain, its missing parts supplied by reference TRBV9 and TRBJ2-3, is DSGVTQTPKHLITATGQRVTLRCSPRSGDLSVYWYQQSLDQGLQFLIQYYNGEERAKGNILERFSAQQFPDLHSELNLSSLELGDSALYFCASSVSPGSMTDTQYFGPGTRLTVL.

Worth noting for this clone: This sample includes further DNA sequences coding for the same CDR3. The V call is TRBV28, the J call TRBJ1-3, with unresolved D. The CDR3 loop spans 12 amino acids. The ends were cut back, 6 bases at V and 4 bases at J, with 7 bases in the middle. Germline V gives CDR1 MDHEN, CDR2 SYDVKM. CDR3: CASSPPGNTIYF. The DNA for the CDR3 is TGTGCCAGCAGCCCTCCCGGAAACACCATATATTTT. Based on the CDR3 plus reference TRBV28 and TRBJ1-3, the full variable domain is DVKVTQSSRYLVKRTGEKVFLECVQDMDHENMFWYRQDPGLGLRLIYFSYDVKMKEKGDIPEGYSVSREKKERFSLILESASTNQTSMYLCASSPPGNTIYFGEGSWLTVV.

The rearrangement uses TRBV5-8 and TRBJ1-5; no clear D. The CDR3 spans 13 residues. Trimming removed 1 base from V and 10 bases from J, with 12 bases in between. Per the germline V gene, CDR1 is SGHTS and CDR2 is YDEGEE. The CDR3 sequence is CASSLSPRGPQHF. The CDR3 nucleotides are TGTGCCAGCAGCTTGTCCCCCCGGGGTCCCCAGCATTTT.

This rearrangement joins TRBV18 to TRBJ1-2, with D hard to call. The germline V gene has CDR1 KGHSH and CDR2 LQKENI. This CDR3 has 17 residues. Trimming took off 3 bases at V and 1 base at J, with 18 bases between the two ends. DNA for the CDR3: TGTGCCAGCTCACCCATTCCGACCACGGGGAGTAACTATGGCTACACCTTC. As protein: CASSPIPTTGSNYGYTF. The whole variable domain, filled in from reference TRBV18 and TRBJ1-2, reads NAGVMQNPRHLVRRRGQEARLRCSPMKGHSHVYWYRQLPEEGLKFMVYLQKENIIDESGMPKERFSAEFPKEGPSILRIQQVVRGDSAAYFCASSPIPTTGSNYGYTFGSGTRLTVV.

This chain uses TRBV28 with TRBJ1-6; 11 bases are a match to TRBD1. The V gene end was trimmed by 6 bases and the J gene end by 7 bases; junction bases not matched to a gene: 8. The CDR3 consists of 16 residues. Germline V gene sequence: CDR1 MDHEN, CDR2 SYDVKM. The CDR3 nucleotides read TGTGCCAGCAGAACCGGGACAGGGGGTAGGAATTCACCCCTCCACTTT. Translated, it gives CASRTGTGGRNSPLHF.

The chain carries TRBV28 and TRBJ1-5, with 8 nucleotides matching TRBD1. CDR3 length: 14 residues. CDR1 is MDHEN and CDR2 is SYDVKM in the germline V gene. J was trimmed by 4 bases and V by 6 bases; bases with no gene match: 5. The CDR3, as DNA: TGTGCCAGCAGACTCGACAGGGGTAATCAGCCCCAGCATTTT. This translates into CASRLDRGNQPQHF.

The chain carries TRBV2 and TRBJ2-1; the match to TRBD1 covers 9 bases. From germline, CDR1 is SNHLY and CDR2 FYNNEI. There are 15 residues in the CDR3. The ends lost 4 bases at V and 8 bases at J; junction bases unmatched: 9. CDR3 sequence: CASSGGTGRPDEQFF. In DNA form, the CDR3 reads TGTGCCAGCAGTGGGGGGACAGGGCGACCGGATGAGCAGTTCTTC. Using reference TRBV2 and TRBJ2-1 for the parts outside the CDR3, the full variable domain is EPEVTQTPSHQVTQMGQEVILRCVPISNHLYFYWYRQILGQKVEFLVSFYNNEISEKSEIFDDQFSVERPDGSNFTLKIRSTKLEDSAMYFCASSGGTGRPDEQFFGPGTRLTVL.

The chain employs TRBV7-2 and TRBJ1-4; no definite D call. The germline V gene has CDR1 SGHTA and CDR2 FQGNSA. CDR3 size: 13 residues. V shed 6 bases and J shed 8 bases, with 13 bases lying between them. The CDR3 region is CASSLAGSEKLFF. The CDR3 region has the DNA TGTGCCAGCAGTTTGGCGGGGTCAGAAAAACTGTTTTTT. Combining the CDR3 with reference TRBV7-2 and TRBJ1-4 gives the whole variable domain GAGVSQSPSNKVTEKGKDVELRCDPISGHTALYWYRQSLGQGLEFLIYFQGNSAPDKSGLPSDRFSAERTGGSVSTLTIQRTQQEDSAVYLCASSLAGSEKLFFGSGTQLSVL.

To note about this clone: An end of the junction does not agree with germline; a read error may underlie this. The CDR3 DNA sequence: TGTGCCAGCAGTTTAGGGGCCTGGGCCGAGCAGTACTTC. Translating it yields CASSLGAWAEQYF. This chain uses TRBV7-8 with TRBJ2-7; the D gene is possibly TRBD1 (5 bases). The germline CDR1 and CDR2 sequences are SGHVS and FQNEAQ. The CDR3 has 13 amino acids.

DNA of the CDR3: TGCGCCAGCAGCTTGGGAACCTCCTACAATGAGCAGTTCTTC. Its protein is CASSLGTSYNEQFF. The V and J genes are TRBV5-1 and TRBJ2-1; D not certain. The V end was cut by 0 bases, the J end by 0 bases, with 4 bases between. The CDR3 is 14 residues long. Germline loops: CDR1 SGHRS, CDR2 YFSETQ.

In regard to this clone: At the DNA level, this CDR3 is encoded by other sequences in the same sample as well. The V call is TRBV7-9, the J call TRBJ1-6, with D possibly being TRBD1 (5 bases). The CDR3 is made up of 13 amino acids. V was shortened by 1 base and J by 8 bases, with 6 bases between the two germline ends. Germline-derived CDR1 and CDR2 are SEHNR and FQNEAQ (reference sequence). CDR3: CASSLEGDSPLHF. As DNA, the CDR3 is TGTGCCAGCAGCTTAGAAGGGGATTCACCCCTCCACTTT. Using reference TRBV7-9 and TRBJ1-6 for the parts outside the CDR3, the full variable domain is DTGVSQNPRHKITKRGQNVTFRCDPISEHNRLYWYRQTLGQGPEFLTYFQNEAQLEKSRLLSDRFSAERPKGSFSTLEIQRTEQGDSAMYLCASSLEGDSPLHFGNGTRLTVT.

V usage is TRBV3-1 (or the pseudogene TRBV3-2) and J usage is TRBJ2-7; 13 bases map to TRBD2. The CDR3 extends over 15 amino acids. The V segment lost 3 bases and the J segment 6 bases; nucleotides outside the gene matches: 5. Germline values: CDR1 LGHDT, CDR2 YNNKEL (reference sequence). The DNA for the CDR3 is TGTGCCAGCAGCCAGCCGGGACTAGCGGGAATCGAGCAGTACTTC. It encodes CASSQPGLAGIEQYF.

This chain uses TRBV19 with TRBJ2-2; TRBD1 matches at 10 bases. The V gene end was trimmed by 4 bases and the J gene end by 6 bases; junction bases not matched to a gene: 2. The CDR3 extends over 14 amino acids. Germline-derived CDR1 and CDR2 are LNHDA and SQIVND (reference sequence). CDR3 DNA sequence: TGTGCCAGTAGTAGGGACAGGGGTGCCGGGGAGCTGTTTTTT. It translates to CASSRDRGAGELFF.

This clone was detected once. V gene TRBV27 combines with J gene TRBJ1-2; TRBD1 agrees at 7 bases. CDR1 MNHEY and CDR2 SMNVEV come from the germline V gene (reference sequence). The V gene end was trimmed by 2 bases and the J gene end by 7 bases; junction bases not matched to a gene: 10. The CDR3 loop spans 15 amino acids. In nucleotides, the CDR3 is TGTGCCAGCAGTTTAGTCCCAGGGGGGTCTCGTGGCTACACCTTC. Translated, it gives CASSLVPGGSRGYTF.

The genes are TRBV12-5 and TRBJ2-1; TRBD2 matches 11 bases. The CDR3 length is 14 residues. The V and J ends lost 5 bases and 7 bases, in that order; junction bases with no gene match: 4. The germline V gene encodes CDR1 LGHNT and CDR2 FRNRAP. CDR3 region: CASGKGLAENEQFF. The CDR3 DNA reads as TGTGCTAGTGGTAAGGGACTAGCGGAAAATGAGCAGTTCTTC.

The chain links TRBV2 to TRBJ2-5; D gene uncertain. The CDR3 loop spans 11 amino acids. Trimming took 5 bases from V and 4 from J, leaving 5 bases between them. Germline CDR1 is SNHLY and CDR2 is FYNNEI. CDR3 nucleotides: TGTGCCAGCAGTTCGCCAGAGACCCAGTACTTC. It specifies CASSSPETQYF.

This rearrangement joins TRBV28 to TRBJ1-2; D remains ambiguous. V was shortened by 7 bases and J by 8 bases, with 26 bases between the two germline ends. The CDR3 is 16 residues long. Germline CDR1 reads MDHEN; CDR2 reads SYDVKM. As DNA, the CDR3 is TGTGCCAGCACTTTTGGGCGACTCCGTTTGGCCGCGGGCTACACCTTC. Translation gives CASTFGRLRLAAGYTF.

The chain has TRBV19 and TRBJ2-3; 7 bases agree with TRBD1. The length of the CDR3 is 13 residues. Trimming cost V 5 bases and J 6 bases; bases outside gene matches: 5. Germline V gives CDR1 LNHDA, CDR2 SQIVND (reference sequence). CDR3 amino acids: CASSRTGGDTQYF. The DNA of the CDR3 is TGTGCCAGTAGTCGGACAGGCGGGGATACGCAGTATTTT. The whole variable domain, filled in from reference TRBV19 and TRBJ2-3, reads DGGITQSPKYLFRKEGQNVTLSCEQNLNHDAMYWYRQDPGQGLRLIYYSQIVNDFQKGDIAEGYSVSREKKESFPLTVTSAQKNPTAFYLCASSRTGGDTQYFGPGTRLTVL.

This chain links TRBV3-1 (or the pseudogene TRBV3-2) with TRBJ2-5; the D gene is possibly TRBD2 (6 bases). V lost 7 bases and J lost 3, with 15 bases in between. The CDR3 loop spans 14 amino acids. The germline gives CDR1 LGHDT, CDR2 YNNKEL (reference sequence). The DNA for the CDR3 is TGTGCCAGCACCCTCTTTCGGGGGAAAGAGACCCAGTACTTC. Encoded protein: CASTLFRGKETQYF.